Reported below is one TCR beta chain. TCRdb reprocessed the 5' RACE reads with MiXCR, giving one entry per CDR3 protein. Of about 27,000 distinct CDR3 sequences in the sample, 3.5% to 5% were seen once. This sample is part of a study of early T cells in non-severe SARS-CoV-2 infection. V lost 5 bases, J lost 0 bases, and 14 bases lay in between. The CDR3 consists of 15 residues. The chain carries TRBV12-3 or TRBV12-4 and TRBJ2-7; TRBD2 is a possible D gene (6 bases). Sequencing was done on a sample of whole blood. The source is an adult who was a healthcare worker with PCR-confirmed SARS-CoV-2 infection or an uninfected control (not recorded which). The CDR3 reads CASSLTSHNSYEQYF. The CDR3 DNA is TGTGCCAGCAGTCTAACTAGCCATAACTCCTACGAGCAGTACTTC.